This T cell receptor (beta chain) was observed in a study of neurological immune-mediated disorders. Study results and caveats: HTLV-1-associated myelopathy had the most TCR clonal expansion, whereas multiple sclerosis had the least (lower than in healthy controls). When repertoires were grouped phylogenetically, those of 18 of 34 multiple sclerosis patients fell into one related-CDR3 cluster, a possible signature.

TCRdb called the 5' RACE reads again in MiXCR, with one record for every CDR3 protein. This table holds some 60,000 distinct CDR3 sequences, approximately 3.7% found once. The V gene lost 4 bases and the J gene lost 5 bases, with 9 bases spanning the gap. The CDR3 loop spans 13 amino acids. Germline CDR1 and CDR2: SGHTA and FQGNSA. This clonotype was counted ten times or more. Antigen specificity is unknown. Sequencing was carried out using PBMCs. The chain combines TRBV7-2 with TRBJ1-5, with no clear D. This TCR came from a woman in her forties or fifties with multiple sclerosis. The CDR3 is CASSWATDQPQHF. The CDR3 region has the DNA TGTGCCAGCAGCTGGGCGACGGATCAGCCCCAGCATTTT.